This is a list of T cell receptor beta chains from one sample in a study of beta chain features in type 1 diabetes. Profiling relied on immunoSEQ multiplex PCR, and the TCRdb table lists in-frame clones only, not all of them. The sample consists of about 250,000 clones, roughly 15% of them appearing once. Source material: naive CD4+ T cells from blood. These receptors were taken from a woman aged 40 to 50 in good health. CDR3s include the opening cysteine and the closing phenylalanine or tryptophan. The D gene is left open where the match is weak. Clone size is stated in some rows and not others, as once, few, many or a class when expanded.

clone size: many; J gene: TRBJ1-2; V gene: TRBV23-1; D gene: .; CDR3 DNA: TGCGCCAGCTGCCTCCTGGCGGGTTACTATGGCTACACCTTC; CDR3 protein: CASCLLAGYYGYTF
clone size: .; J gene: TRBJ1-1; V gene: TRBV5-4; D gene: .; CDR3 DNA: TGTGCCAGCACCTGGGAAGGGAGACCGAACACTGAAGCTTTCTTT; CDR3 protein: CASTWEGRPNTEAFF
clone size: few; J gene: TRBJ2-6; V gene: TRBV19; D gene: TRBD1; CDR3 DNA: TGTGCCAGTAGTATTTCGGCAGGGGGATTTGGGGCCAACGTCCTGACTTTC; CDR3 protein: CASSISAGGFGANVLTF
clone size: .; J gene: TRBJ2-5; V gene: TRBV5-6; D gene: TRBD1; CDR3 DNA: TGTGCCAGCAGCCGAACTGCAACAGGGGGCCAAGAGACCCAGTACTTC; CDR3 protein: CASSRTATGGQETQYF
clone size: few; J gene: TRBJ2-5; V gene: TRBV4-2; D gene: TRBD1; CDR3 DNA: TGTGCCAGCAGCCAAGATCCCGCCAGGGGGCAAGAGACCCAGTACTTC; CDR3 protein: CASSQDPARGQETQYF
clone size: few; J gene: TRBJ1-2; V gene: TRBV6-1; D gene: TRBD1; CDR3 DNA: TGTGCCAGCAGTCCCCGGGACAGCCGAAACTATGGCTACACCTTC; CDR3 protein: CASSPRDSRNYGYTF
clone size: .; J gene: TRBJ1-5; V gene: TRBV4-3; D gene: .; CDR3 DNA: TGCGCCAGCAGCCAAGATAGGGGGGGGGCGACCAATCAGCCCCAGCATTTT; CDR3 protein: CASSQDRGGATNQPQHF
clone size: few; J gene: TRBJ1-5; V gene: TRBV19; D gene: .; CDR3 DNA: TGTGCCAGTATAGCGCCCCCCAGGTTGATCCATCAGCCCCAGCATTTT; CDR3 protein: CASIAPPRLIHQPQHF
clone size: few; J gene: TRBJ1-1; V gene: TRBV2; D gene: TRBD1; CDR3 DNA: TGTGCCAGCAGACCCCAACAGGGGGCGGCTTTCTTT; CDR3 protein: CASRPQQGAAFF
clone size: .; J gene: TRBJ1-1; V gene: TRBV18; D gene: .; CDR3 DNA: TGTGCCAGCTCACTGGAGGGGAACACTGAAGCTTTCTTT; CDR3 protein: CASSLEGNTEAFF
clone size: .; J gene: TRBJ2-1; V gene: TRBV19; D gene: .; CDR3 DNA: TGTGCCAGTAGTATATGGGGGCCGAGTTCAAATGAGCAGTTCTTC; CDR3 protein: CASSIWGPSSNEQFF
clone size: .; J gene: TRBJ2-7; V gene: TRBV11-2; D gene: TRBD1; CDR3 DNA: TGTGCCAGCAGCCTGACAGGGAATTACGAACAGTACTTC; CDR3 protein: CASSLTGNYEQYF
clone size: few; J gene: TRBJ2-1; V gene: TRBV4-2; D gene: TRBD1; CDR3 DNA: TGTGCCAGCAGCCAAGAGAGACAGGGGGCGGGCAATGAGCAGTTCTTC; CDR3 protein: CASSQERQGAGNEQFF
clone size: few; J gene: TRBJ2-7; V gene: TRBV19; D gene: .; CDR3 DNA: TGTGCCAGTAGTATAGACAGGGGCTACGAGCAGTACTTC; CDR3 protein: CASSIDRGYEQYF
clone size: few; J gene: TRBJ1-6; V gene: TRBV7-9; D gene: .; CDR3 DNA: TGTGCCAGCAGCCCGCGGGAGGGTCCGGGACCCCTCCACTTT; CDR3 protein: CASSPREGPGPLHF
clone size: .; J gene: TRBJ2-3; V gene: TRBV7-6; D gene: TRBD2; CDR3 DNA: TGTGCCAGCAGCTTACAACTCGTCCGAGCGGGGAGCACAGATACGCAGTATTTT; CDR3 protein: CASSLQLVRAGSTDTQYF
clone size: few; J gene: TRBJ2-7; V gene: TRBV9; D gene: .; CDR3 DNA: TGTGCCAGCAGCGCAGGGATGCTACGGTACGAGCAGTACTTC; CDR3 protein: CASSAGMLRYEQYF
clone size: few; J gene: TRBJ2-1; V gene: TRBV11-1; D gene: .; CDR3 DNA: TGTGCCAGCAGCCCCAACCCAAGAGCGCAGTTCTTC; CDR3 protein: CASSPNPRAQFF
clone size: .; J gene: TRBJ2-7; V gene: TRBV14; D gene: TRBD2; CDR3 DNA: TGTGCCAGCAGCCTTAACCAAGCGGGGGGCCCCTACGAGCAGTACTTC; CDR3 protein: CASSLNQAGGPYEQYF
clone size: .; J gene: TRBJ1-2; V gene: TRBV19; D gene: .; CDR3 DNA: TGTGCCAGTAGTACCCCAGGAGGGCACTATGGCTACACCTTC; CDR3 protein: CASSTPGGHYGYTF
clone size: few; J gene: TRBJ2-7; V gene: TRBV7-8; D gene: .; CDR3 DNA: TGTGCCAGCAGCTTAGGACAGTACGTCACCTACGAGCAGTACTTC; CDR3 protein: CASSLGQYVTYEQYF
clone size: .; J gene: TRBJ2-5; V gene: TRBV13; D gene: TRBD2; CDR3 DNA: TGTGCCAGCAGCTTGTATGGTAGGCGGGGGGGCCAAGAGACCCAGTACTTC; CDR3 protein: CASSLYGRRGGQETQYF